This T cell receptor beta chain appears in the sequencing data of a study of blood T cell repertoires in COVID-19. Original data processing: Reference gene primers were amplified, and this amplification served to estimate nucleated cell counts. Sequencing used immunoSEQ multiplex PCR; TCRdb keeps in-frame clones, though not all of them. V, J and clone size reflect that table, while D and trimming were determined from the DNA. The sample consists of about 14,000 clones, roughly 87% of them appearing once. The CDR3 totals 14 residues. V shed 5 bases, J shed 2 bases, and the junction held 5 bases outside the gene matches. Per germline, CDR1 MNHEY and CDR2 SVGAGI.

V usage is TRBV6-5 and J usage is TRBJ2-7; 8 bases agree with TRBD1. This clonotype originated in a human donor with active COVID-19. The donor label of this sample is uncertain. The sequenced sample consisted of peripheral blood. The CDR3 DNA reads TGTGCCAGCAGTAAGGGACAGGCCACCTACGAGCAGTACTTC. Amino acid sequence: CASSKGQATYEQYF.